This T cell receptor (beta chain) is drawn from a study of blood T cells in healthy people across ages (dated by TCRdb to between 2014 and 2017). Some background on the complete study: In model experiments, template switching captured about one uniquely barcoded TCR beta cDNA molecule for every two T cells. The study measured age-related changes in TCR beta repertoire diversity using deep sequencing normalized with unique cDNA molecular identifiers. For two donors (one aged 18 to 30 and one aged 80 or older), the study analyzed two additional independent replicas of 1 million unique cDNA reads from the same blood draw. Four age groups were formed from the donors: young (average approximately 15 years), middle-aged (around 40), aged (over 55) and long-lived (about 80). Beyond this particular receptor, the publication reports: Compared with the aged group, the long-lived group had more naive CD4+ T cells, fewer expanded clones and increased TCR diversity, suggesting age selection. Because the CMV infection status of the donors was unknown, age-related changes in expanded clonotypes may potentially have been confounded. As age increased, observed TCR beta diversity per million T cells dropped in a roughly linear way, and a significant reduction was already evident by age 40. Total diversity estimates from one million sequenced T cells were considered lower bounds and underestimates. Because profiling used bulk unsorted PBMCs, naive and antigen-experienced compartments could not be compared conclusively. A strong correlation was found between observed TCR beta diversity and the percentage of naive T cells measured by flow cytometry.

The donors were about 40 Caucasian individuals from Russia, aged roughly 6 to 95 years, who were systemically healthy. Approximately 9.3 milliliters of peripheral blood were drawn from each donor into EDTA-treated Vacutainer tubes. PBMCs were isolated by Ficoll-Paque density-gradient centrifugation, with at least 6.5 million obtained per sample. Total RNA, at least 6 micrograms per sample, was extracted from PBMCs with Trizol reagent. The percentages of naive CD45RAhigh/CD27high T cells were determined by flow cytometry on a PBMC aliquot from every donor. As for this clonotype: The target of this receptor is not known. Per-base quality was not reported, and no clone a single base away is much larger than it.

Library preparation used 5' RACE. Sequencing instrument: Illumina HiSeq 2500. A second PCR of about 7 to 12 cycles was run with a J-beta primer mix and a sample-barcoded 5' primer. Each TCR beta cDNA molecule received a unique molecular identifier from a template-switch 5' adaptor carrying 12 random nucleotides. Each sample yielded at least 3 million CDR3-containing paired-end reads. The Mint cDNA synthesis kit, primed by a TRBC-specific oligonucleotide, was used to synthesize first-strand cDNA from all RNA. All cDNA was treated with uracil-DNA glycosylase and then went through a first 18-cycle PCR with the universal primers M1SS and BC2_uni_R. The published analysis was carried out like this. Normalization of each sample was performed by random selection of 1 million high-quality reads, each carrying a distinct molecular identifier. Instead of being binned into consensus sequences, reads that shared molecular identifiers were thrown out. MiTCR, set to a Q25 quality threshold and the strictest error-elimination algorithm, was used for CDR3 identification, clonotype clustering and error correction. A nonparametric unseen species model using Euler transformation provided a lower-bound estimate of total TCR beta diversity. The raw public reads went through TCRdb reprocessing: fastp at Q25, MiXCR clone calling, in-frame beta chains kept. For every CDR3 protein sequence, its rows merge into one entry that carries the most common genes and DNA. TCRdb, rather than the study authors, made the V and J calls. Within this sample are around 780,000 distinct CDR3 sequences, with roughly 24% of them counted one time only. Clones ranked in the top ten supply around 3% of the sample.

These data were likewise used in another study, on T cells of mothers and their children. The second publication reports: Nine systemically healthy Caucasian individuals served as donors, namely three mothers together with their six children. cDNA synthesis consumed the entire amount of extracted RNA, loaded at approximately 1.5 ug RNA in each 15 ul reaction. Sample barcodes and 2-4 random nucleotides were added via the M1S primer in the second PCR. Over 8 million TCR beta CDR3 reads were obtained for each mother, and 2.7 million or so reads were obtained for each child. Thymic selection shapes the output of TCR recombination in a similar way in related and unrelated pairs, and inherited differences have a minor effect. Normalized repertoire overlap was always found to be slightly, but never significantly, higher in related mother-child pairs than in unrelated mother-child pairs. No persistent microchimeric T cell clones were detected, at a sensitivity of approximately 110 clones per million clonotypes. Deep NGS was used in the study to compare the TCR beta repertoires of mothers and children and to look for features that separate related mother-child pairs from unrelated individuals. On average, the children were roughly 12 +/- 4 years old, while the mothers were 40 +/- 4 years old. After adapter ligation with NEBNext reagents, the libraries were sequenced on Illumina HiSeq 2000 with 100+100 nt paired-end reads. To prevent cross-contamination, the mother and child libraries were prepared one month apart and sequenced in separate runs. Each donor had between about 450,000 and 2,100,000 distinct TCR beta clonotypes identified. Naive TCR beta clonotypes were estimated from low-frequency clonotypes matched to each donor's FACS-determined naive share, without sorting.

This TCR came from a boy aged 5-17 years in good health. Sequenced: blood.

The base sequence is TGTGCCAGCAGTTACGGACAGGGGGTACTCCAAGAGACCCAGTACTTC. It translates as CASSYGQGVLQETQYF. The V and J genes are TRBV3-1 and TRBJ2-5, with TRBD1 identical over 10 junction bases. The CDR3 runs 16 residues from the cysteine to the phenylalanine. Just the 48-base CDR3 DNA is kept, in frame starting at base 1. CDR1 and CDR2 are read off the germline V gene (reference sequence) as LGHDT and YNNKEL. Trimming takes 6 bases off V and 1 base off J; junction bases not matched to a gene: 8.